Below, 28 T cell receptor beta chains from the same sample are listed, as sequenced in a study of identical twins. TCRdb re-analysed the 5' RACE reads in MiXCR, keeping a single row per CDR3 protein. The sample has 350,000 to 600,000 distinct CDR3 sequences; around 14% are singletons. A further study also used this sample, focusing on yellow fever vaccine responses in identical twins.

Material for sequencing was CD4+ T cells sorted from blood. These receptors originate from a woman younger than 30 in good health.

In this sample, this clonotype turned up a few times. The chain couples TRBV27 to TRBJ2-7; no reliable D call. This CDR3 contains 14 residues. The germline CDR1 and CDR2 sequences are MNHEY and SMNVEV (reference sequence). V was pared by 0 bases and J by 0 bases, with 6 bases between. The DNA of the CDR3 is TGTGCCAGCAGTTTATCGACCGTCTCCTACGAGCAGTACTTC. Encoded protein: CASSLSTVSYEQYF.

This clonotype was seen a few times. This rearrangement joins TRBV10-3 to TRBJ1-5; D may be TRBD1 (6 bases). This CDR3 spans 14 amino acids. Germline CDR1 and CDR2: ENHRY and SYGVKD. Between the trimmed V and J ends, which lost 6 bases and 5 bases, there was a span of 14 bases. As DNA, the CDR3 is TGTGCCATCAGCGGGTCCAGGGGCGATCAGCCCCAGCATTTT. It encodes CAISGSRGDQPQHF.

The chain is built from TRBV28 and TRBJ2-1, with D perhaps being TRBD1 or TRBD2 (6 bases each). Germline CDR1 is MDHEN and CDR2 is SYDVKM. The V end lost 7 bases, the J end lost 4 bases, and 17 bases lay between the germline ends. This CDR3 has 15 residues. As DNA, the CDR3 is TGTGCCAGCACCGTAGGGGGGAGATTATACAATGAGCAGTTCTTC. It codes for CASTVGGRLYNEQFF.

The sample holds a few counts of this clonotype. The CDR3 bases are TGTGCCAGCAGTTTAATCGGGGGAAGGGCATTTGGAAACACCATATATTTT. Encoded protein: CASSLIGGRAFGNTIYF. The gene calls are TRBV12-3 or TRBV12-4 and TRBJ1-3; D might be TRBD1 (5 bases). Between the trimmed V and J ends, which lost 2 bases and 3 bases, there was a span of 17 bases. This CDR3 is built from 17 residues.

The V call is TRBV25-1, the J call TRBJ2-7; tentative D call: TRBD2 (5 bases). Between the trimmed V and J ends, which lost 3 bases and 4 bases, there was a span of 13 bases. Germline CDR1 reads MGHDK; CDR2 reads SYGVNS. The CDR3 is 14 residues long. The CDR3 region is CASSETGFRYEQYF. The CDR3 DNA sequence: TGTGCCAGCAGTGAGACGGGGTTCAGGTACGAGCAGTACTTC.

This clonotype was counted between two and nine times. One end of the junction is discordant with germline, which a read error may explain. The chain links TRBV7-8 to TRBJ2-7; 9 bases match TRBD1. Germline CDR1 reads SGHVS; CDR2 reads FQNEAQ. This CDR3 region has 17 residues. The CDR3 loop is CASSSPTGTGTLYAQYF. The DNA for the CDR3 is TGTGCCAGCAGCTCCCCAACCGGGACAGGGACCTTATACGCGCAGTACTTC.

This clonotype has a handful of counts. The chain couples TRBV19 to TRBJ2-3, with unresolved D. The CDR3 length is 15 residues. CDR1 is LNHDA and CDR2 is SQIVND in the germline V gene (reference sequence). Between the trimmed V and J ends, which lost 7 bases and 1 base, there was a span of 15 bases. The CDR3 nucleotides read TGTGCCAGTAAGCCCCCTTGGGCCGGCACAGATACGCAGTATTTT. This encodes CASKPPWAGTDTQYF.

This clonotype was recorded at least ten times. The junction departs from the called germline gene at one end, perhaps through a read error. The chain is built from TRBV5-1 and TRBJ2-7; 8 bases agree with TRBD1. Germline values: CDR1 SGHRS, CDR2 YFSETQ. This CDR3 spans 14 amino acids. CDR3 sequence (DNA): TGTGCCAGCAGCCCAGACAGGGGAGCCTACGAGCAGTACTTC. Its protein is CASSPDRGAYEQYF. Full variable domain (remainder filled in from reference TRBV5-1 and TRBJ2-7): KAGVTQTPRYLIKTRGQQVTLSCSPISGHRSVSWYQQTPGQGLQFLFEYFSETQRNKGNFPGRFSGRQFSNSRSEMNVSTLELGDSALYLCASSPDRGAYEQYFGPGTRLTVT.

This chain links TRBV12-3 or TRBV12-4 with TRBJ2-1; possible D gene TRBD2, 6 bases. V was trimmed by 3 bases and J by 6 bases, leaving 12 bases between them. The CDR3 length is 14 residues. CDR3: CASSFGGKGNEQFF. Written as DNA, the CDR3 is TGTGCCAGCAGTTTTGGCGGGAAGGGCAATGAGCAGTTCTTC.

The chain links TRBV7-9 to TRBJ1-6; tentative D call: TRBD1 (6 bases). Trimming left V 3 bases short and J 6 bases short, with 12 bases between. Germline values: CDR1 SEHNR, CDR2 FQNEAQ (reference sequence). This CDR3 spans 15 amino acids. The CDR3: CASSFSDSFNSPLHF. CDR3 coding DNA: TGTGCCAGCAGCTTCTCGGACAGCTTTAATTCACCCCTCCACTTT.

The rearrangement joins TRBV7-2 to TRBJ1-2, with D tentatively TRBD1 (6 bases). Germline CDR1 and CDR2: SGHTA and FQGNSA. The CDR3 consists of 13 residues. The V and J ends lost 6 bases and 3 bases respectively, with 11 bases between them. CDR3 loop: CASRSQGYYGYTF. In DNA form, the CDR3 reads TGTGCCAGCAGATCTCAGGGGTACTATGGCTACACCTTC.

The V call is TRBV15, the J call TRBJ2-7; maybe TRBD1 (7 bases). The CDR3 runs 15 residues. The V gene's germline CDR1 is LNHNV and CDR2 YYDKDF (reference sequence). V lost 4 bases and J 3 bases, leaving 16 bases between the germline ends. As DNA, the CDR3 is TGTGCCACCAGCAATCCGGCAGGGGGACTCTACGAGCAGTACTTC. It is translated as CATSNPAGGLYEQYF.

This clonotype came up many times. The CDR3 here is CASSFGGGDYGYTF. The CDR3 DNA is TGTGCCAGCAGTTTCGGGGGCGGGGACTATGGCTACACCTTC. The rearrangement links TRBV28 to TRBJ1-2; maybe TRBD1 (6 bases). Trimming cost V 3 bases and J 3 bases, with 11 bases left between them. Per the germline V gene, CDR1 is MDHEN and CDR2 is SYDVKM. This CDR3 is built from 14 residues.

The CDR3, as DNA: TGTGCCAGCAGTACCCCGGGACAGGCGACCTACGAGCAGTACTTC. Its translation is CASSTPGQATYEQYF. V is TRBV6-2 or TRBV6-3 and J is TRBJ2-7; 8 bases are a match to TRBD1. Germline V CDR1 and CDR2: MNHEY, SVGEGT. This CDR3 is built from 15 residues. The J segment lost 2 bases and the V segment lost 5 bases, leaving 8 bases of the junction unmatched.

This clonotype has more than one count but fewer than ten. The chain employs TRBV7-9 and TRBJ1-5; tentative D call: TRBD1 (5 bases). The ends were cut back, 1 base at V and 7 bases at J, with 8 bases in the middle. Germline V gives CDR1 SEHNR, CDR2 FQNEAQ (reference sequence). The CDR3 consists of 13 residues. The CDR3 here is CASSLGDGQPQHF. The CDR3 DNA reads TGTGCCAGCAGCTTAGGGGACGGCCAGCCCCAGCATTTT.

The table lists this clonotype with many counts. This sequence joins TRBV7-2 and TRBJ1-1; 9 bases fit TRBD1. The V gene end was trimmed by 5 bases and the J gene end by 6 bases; junction bases not matched to a gene: 7. Germline values: CDR1 SGHTA, CDR2 FQGNSA. This CDR3 spans 14 amino acids. The CDR3 DNA follows: TGTGCCAGCAGCCCACAGGGGGCGAGCCCTGAAGCTTTCTTT. This gives the protein CASSPQGASPEAFF. The variable domain in full, with the rest retrieved from reference TRBV7-2 and TRBJ1-1, is GAGVSQSPSNKVTEKGKDVELRCDPISGHTALYWYRQSLGQGLEFLIYFQGNSAPDKSGLPSDRFSAERTGGSVSTLTIQRTQQEDSAVYLCASSPQGASPEAFFGQGTRLTVV.

This clonotype was seen a handful of times. J is TRBJ2-1 and V is TRBV25-1; 12 bases map to TRBD2. The CDR3 contains 14 residues. The V and J ends lost 8 bases and 5 bases, in that order; junction bases with no gene match: 4. Germline assignment: CDR1 MGHDK and CDR2 SYGVNS. CDR3 region: CASALAGGHNEQFF. As DNA, the CDR3 is TGTGCCAGCGCCCTAGCGGGAGGGCACAATGAGCAGTTCTTC.

The CDR3: CAIRDPGLEIDTQYF. The CDR3 coding sequence is TGTGCCATCAGGGACCCGGGACTGGAAATAGATACGCAGTATTTT. This chain uses TRBV10-3 with TRBJ2-3, with a possible D match to TRBD2 (6 bases). Trimming cost V 6 bases and J 5 bases, with 18 bases left between them. This CDR3 region has 15 residues. Germline values: CDR1 ENHRY, CDR2 SYGVKD.

A few counts support this clonotype. The chain combines TRBV28 with TRBJ2-1; 12 positions agree with TRBD2. The V gene's germline CDR1 is MDHEN and CDR2 SYDVKM. V dropped 3 bases and J dropped 6; count of bases not matched to a gene: 15. The CDR3 is 19 residues long. CDR3 loop: CASSFPRLAGGSAFNEQFF. CDR3 nucleotide sequence: TGTGCCAGCAGTTTTCCCAGGCTAGCGGGGGGGTCAGCATTCAATGAGCAGTTCTTC.

About this clonotype itself: A read error may produce the germline difference seen at one junction end. The rearrangement uses TRBV28 and TRBJ2-2, with D possibly matching TRBD1 (8 bases). CDR3 length: 16 residues. Germline V gene sequence: CDR1 MDHEN, CDR2 SYDVKM. The CDR3 loop reads CASRQQGGFNTGELFF. Here the CDR3 DNA reads TGCGCCAGCAGGCAACAGGGGGGGTTTAACACCGGGGAGCTGTTTTTT.

A few counts support this clonotype. The chain is built from TRBV6-5 and TRBJ2-7; 7 nucleotides agree with TRBD2. The J segment lost 3 bases and the V segment lost 2 bases, leaving 7 bases of the junction unmatched. This CDR3 spans 15 amino acids. Germline V lookup: CDR1 MNHEY, CDR2 SVGAGI. In DNA, the CDR3 is TGTGCCAGCAGTTACGTCGGCGGGAGTTTCTACGAGCAGTACTTC. The encoded protein is CASSYVGGSFYEQYF.

This clonotype occurred many times. It may be a read error: a sequence one base away is much more abundant. The chain links TRBV27 to TRBJ2-7, with no clear D. The CDR3 is 11 residues long. Germline lookup yields CDR1 MNHEY and CDR2 SMNVEV (reference sequence). Between the trimmed V and J ends, which lost 6 bases and 3 bases, there was a span of 6 bases. CDR3 sequence: CASSTLYEQYF. The CDR3 nucleotides are TGTGCCAGCAGCACCCTCTACGAGCAGTACTTC.

The rearrangement joins TRBV12-3 or TRBV12-4 to TRBJ1-5; tentatively, D is TRBD1 (6 bases). This CDR3 is built from 16 residues. The ends were cut back, 5 bases at V and 0 bases at J, with 14 bases in the middle. CDR3: CASSQGWGASNQPQHF. CDR3 nucleotides: TGTGCCAGCAGTCAAGGATGGGGGGCTAGCAATCAGCCCCAGCATTTT.

This chain connects TRBV11-2 to TRBJ2-3; D may be TRBD1 or TRBD2 (5 bases each). Trimming left V 0 bases short and J 2 bases short, with 12 bases between. The CDR3 totals 16 residues. The germline CDR1 and CDR2 sequences are SGHAT and FQNNGV. The DNA of the CDR3 is TGTGCCAGCAGCTTAGATGGGGGTAGCCTCACAGATACGCAGTATTTT. This translates into CASSLDGGSLTDTQYF. The variable domain in full, completed from reference TRBV11-2 and TRBJ2-3, reads EAGVAQSPRYKIIEKRQSVAFWCNPISGHATLYWYQQILGQGPKLLIQFQNNGVVDDSQLPKDRFSAERLKGVDSTLKIQPAKLEDSAVYLCASSLDGGSLTDTQYFGPGTRLTVL.

The chain combines TRBV4-1 with TRBJ2-7; the D is unclear. The V end was cut by 1 base, the J end by 0 bases, with 7 bases between. The CDR3 has 14 residues. The germline V gene encodes CDR1 MGHRA and CDR2 YSYEKL. Here the CDR3 reads CASSQAGFSYEQYF. The CDR3 DNA reads as TGCGCCAGCAGCCAAGCCGGGTTCTCCTACGAGCAGTACTTC.

The rearrangement uses TRBV12-3 or TRBV12-4 and TRBJ2-1; 10 bases fit TRBD2. The CDR3 is 17 residues long. V was clipped by 7 bases and J by 0 bases; unmatched bases: 9. The CDR3 here is CASNYRLAGSSYNEQFF. CDR3 sequence (DNA): TGTGCCAGCAACTATAGACTAGCGGGTTCCTCCTACAATGAGCAGTTCTTC.

This clonotype came up a few times. The rearrangement links TRBV5-1 to TRBJ2-3; 8 bases are a match to TRBD1. Trimming removed 7 bases from V and 4 bases from J; junction bases left unmatched: 8. There are 14 residues in the CDR3. CDR1 is SGHRS, CDR2 YFSETQ, per germline. CDR3 protein: CASRRTGLADTQYF. The DNA of the CDR3 is TGCGCCAGCCGGAGGACAGGGCTGGCAGATACGCAGTATTTT.

This clonotype appeared once. This chain links TRBV5-1 with TRBJ2-1, with 7 bases lining up with TRBD2. V trimming: 0 bases; J trimming: 6 bases; junction bases outside the gene matches: 3. Germline V lookup: CDR1 SGHRS, CDR2 YFSETQ. The CDR3 spans 14 residues. The CDR3 sequence is CASSLAASGNEQFF. CDR3 DNA sequence: TGCGCCAGCAGCTTGGCGGCTAGCGGCAATGAGCAGTTCTTC.